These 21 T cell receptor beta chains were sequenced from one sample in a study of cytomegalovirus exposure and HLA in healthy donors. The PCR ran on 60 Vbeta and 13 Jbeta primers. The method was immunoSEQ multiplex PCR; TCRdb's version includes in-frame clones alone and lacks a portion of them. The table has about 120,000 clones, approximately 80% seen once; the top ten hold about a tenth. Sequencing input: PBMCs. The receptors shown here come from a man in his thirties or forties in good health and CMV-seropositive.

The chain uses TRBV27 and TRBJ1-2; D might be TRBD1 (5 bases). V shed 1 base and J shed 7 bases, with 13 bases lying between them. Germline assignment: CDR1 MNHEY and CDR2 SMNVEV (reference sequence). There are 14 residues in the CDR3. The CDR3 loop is CASSLLGVLGGYTF. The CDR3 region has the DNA TGTGCCAGCAGTTTATTAGGGGTACTTGGTGGCTACACCTTC.

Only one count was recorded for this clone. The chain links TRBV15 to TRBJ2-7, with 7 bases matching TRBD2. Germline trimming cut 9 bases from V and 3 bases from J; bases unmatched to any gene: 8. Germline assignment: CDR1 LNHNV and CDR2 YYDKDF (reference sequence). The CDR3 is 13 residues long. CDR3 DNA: TGTGCCACTCAACTAGCGAGTGGCTACGAGCAGTACTTC. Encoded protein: CATQLASGYEQYF.

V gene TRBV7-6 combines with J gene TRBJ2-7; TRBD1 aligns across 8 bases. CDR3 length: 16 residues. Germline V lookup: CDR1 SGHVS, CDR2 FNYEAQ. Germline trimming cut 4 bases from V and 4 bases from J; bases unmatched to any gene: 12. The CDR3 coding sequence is TGTGCCAGCAGCTCCCCGCTAGACAGGGGTCTGTACGAGCAGTACTTC. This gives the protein CASSSPLDRGLYEQYF.

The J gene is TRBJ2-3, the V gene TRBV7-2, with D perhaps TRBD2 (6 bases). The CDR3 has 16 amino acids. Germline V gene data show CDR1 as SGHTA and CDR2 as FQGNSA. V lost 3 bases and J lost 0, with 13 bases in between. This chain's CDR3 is CASSLEGLVSTDTQYF. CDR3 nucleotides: TGTGCCAGCAGCTTGGAGGGCCTTGTTAGCACAGATACGCAGTATTTT. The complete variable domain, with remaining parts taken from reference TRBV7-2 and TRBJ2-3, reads GAGVSQSPSNKVTEKGKDVELRCDPISGHTALYWYRQSLGQGLEFLIYFQGNSAPDKSGLPSDRFSAERTGGSVSTLTIQRTQQEDSAVYLCASSLEGLVSTDTQYFGPGTRLTVL.

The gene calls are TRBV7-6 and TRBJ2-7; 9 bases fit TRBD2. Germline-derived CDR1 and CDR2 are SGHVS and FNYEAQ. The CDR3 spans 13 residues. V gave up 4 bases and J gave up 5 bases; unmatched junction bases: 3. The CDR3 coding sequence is TGTGCCAGCAGCTCAATAGCGGGGGACGAGCAGTACTTC. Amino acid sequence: CASSSIAGDEQYF. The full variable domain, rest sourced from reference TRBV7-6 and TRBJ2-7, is GAGVSQSPRYKVTKRGQDVALRCDPISGHVSLYWYRQALGQGPEFLTYFNYEAQQDKSGLPNDRFSAERPEGSISTLTIQRTEQRDSAMYRCASSSIAGDEQYFGPGTRLTVT.

CDR3 DNA: TGCAGCGTTGAAGGAAGGTCGAAAACTAGCGGGTTTGAGCAGTACTTC. Translation: CSVEGRSKTSGFEQYF. The chain has TRBV29-1 and TRBJ2-7; TRBD2 agrees at 9 bases. The junction had 14 bases not matched to a gene; V was cut back by 1 base and J by 7 bases. Looked up from germline, CDR1 is SQVTM and CDR2 is ANQGSEA. This CDR3 spans 16 amino acids.

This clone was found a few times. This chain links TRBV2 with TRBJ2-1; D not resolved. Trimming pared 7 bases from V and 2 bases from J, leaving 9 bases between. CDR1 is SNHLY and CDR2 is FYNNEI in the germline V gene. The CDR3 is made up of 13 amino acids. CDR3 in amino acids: CASNQVAYNEQFF. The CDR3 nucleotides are TGTGCCAGCAACCAGGTAGCCTACAATGAGCAGTTCTTC.

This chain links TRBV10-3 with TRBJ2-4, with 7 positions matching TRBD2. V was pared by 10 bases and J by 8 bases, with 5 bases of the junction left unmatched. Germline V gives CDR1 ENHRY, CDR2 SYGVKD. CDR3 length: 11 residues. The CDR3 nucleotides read TGTGCCACCGGACTAGGGGACATTCAGTACTTC. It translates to CATGLGDIQYF.

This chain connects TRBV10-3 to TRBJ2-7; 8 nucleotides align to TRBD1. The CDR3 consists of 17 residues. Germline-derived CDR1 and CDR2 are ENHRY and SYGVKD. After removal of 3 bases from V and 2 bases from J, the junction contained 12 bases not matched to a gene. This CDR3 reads CAISDPDRGTGAYEQYF. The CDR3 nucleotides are TGTGCCATCAGTGACCCTGACAGGGGAACGGGCGCCTACGAGCAGTACTTC.

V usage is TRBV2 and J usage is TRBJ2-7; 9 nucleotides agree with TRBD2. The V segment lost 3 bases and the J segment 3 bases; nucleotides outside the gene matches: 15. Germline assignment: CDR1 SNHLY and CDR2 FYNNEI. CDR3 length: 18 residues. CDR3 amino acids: CASSERGGRTGTNYEQYF. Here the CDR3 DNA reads TGTGCCAGCAGTGAGCGGGGGGGACGTACAGGGACTAACTACGAGCAGTACTTC.

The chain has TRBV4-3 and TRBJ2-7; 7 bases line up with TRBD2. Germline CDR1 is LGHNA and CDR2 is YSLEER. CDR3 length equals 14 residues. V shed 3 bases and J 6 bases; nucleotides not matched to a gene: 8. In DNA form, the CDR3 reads TGCGCCAGCAGCCAGGGGGAGGGCCTTTTCGAGCAGTACTTC. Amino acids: CASSQGEGLFEQYF.

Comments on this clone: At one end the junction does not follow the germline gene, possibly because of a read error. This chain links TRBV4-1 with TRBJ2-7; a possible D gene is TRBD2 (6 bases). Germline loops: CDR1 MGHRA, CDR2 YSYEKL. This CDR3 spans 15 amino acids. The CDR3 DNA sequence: TGCGCCAGCAGCCATCTAACTAGCCGTTACAACGAGCGGTACTTC. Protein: CASSHLTSRYNERYF.

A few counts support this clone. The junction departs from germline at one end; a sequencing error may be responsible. Here the CDR3 DNA reads TGTGCCAGCAGCTTAGGAGCTAGCGGGACCTACGAGCAGTGCTTC. This gives the protein CASSLGASGTYEQCF. This chain connects TRBV11-2 to TRBJ2-7, with 9 bases matching TRBD2. The CDR3 spans 15 residues. The germline V gene has CDR1 SGHAT and CDR2 FQNNGV. The full variable domain, in which reference TRBV11-2 and TRBJ2-7 provide the parts outside the CDR3, is EAGVAQSPRYKIIEKRQSVAFWCNPISGHATLYWYQQILGQGPKLLIQFQNNGVVDDSQLPKDRFSAERLKGVDSTLKIQPAKLEDSAVYLCASSLGASGTYEQCFGPGTRLTVT.

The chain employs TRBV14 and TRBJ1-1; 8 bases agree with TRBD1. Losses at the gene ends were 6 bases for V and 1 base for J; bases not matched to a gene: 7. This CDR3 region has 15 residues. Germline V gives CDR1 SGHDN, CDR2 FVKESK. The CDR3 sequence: CASRASGTGNTEAFF. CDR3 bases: TGTGCCAGCAGAGCTTCCGGGACAGGGAACACTGAAGCTTTCTTT.

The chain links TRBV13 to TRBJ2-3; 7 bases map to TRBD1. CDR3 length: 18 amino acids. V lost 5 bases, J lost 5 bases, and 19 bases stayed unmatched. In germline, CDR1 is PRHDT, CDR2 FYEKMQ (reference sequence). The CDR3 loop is CASSTHRGGGSRLDTQYF. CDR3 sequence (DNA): TGTGCCAGCAGCACCCACAGGGGTGGAGGATCCCGACTAGATACGCAGTATTTT.

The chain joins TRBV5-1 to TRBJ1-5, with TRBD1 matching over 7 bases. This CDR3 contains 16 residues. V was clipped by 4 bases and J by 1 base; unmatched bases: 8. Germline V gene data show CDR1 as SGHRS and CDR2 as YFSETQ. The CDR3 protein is CASSLQGLGSNQPQHF. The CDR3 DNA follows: TGCGCCAGCAGCCTACAGGGGTTGGGGAGCAATCAGCCCCAGCATTTT.

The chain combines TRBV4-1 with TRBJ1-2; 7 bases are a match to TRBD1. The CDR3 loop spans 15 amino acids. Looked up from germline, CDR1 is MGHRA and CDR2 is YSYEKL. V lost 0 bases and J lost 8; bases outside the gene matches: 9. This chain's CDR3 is CASSQDRQGMGGYTF. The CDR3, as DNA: TGCGCCAGCAGCCAAGATAGACAGGGAATGGGCGGCTACACCTTC.

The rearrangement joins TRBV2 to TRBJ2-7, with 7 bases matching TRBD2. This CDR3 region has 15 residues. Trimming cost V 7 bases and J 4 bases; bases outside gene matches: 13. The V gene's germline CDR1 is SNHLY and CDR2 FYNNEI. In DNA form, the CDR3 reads TGTGCCAGCACCGACGGGTCCGGGGGACTATACGAGCAGTACTTC. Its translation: CASTDGSGGLYEQYF.

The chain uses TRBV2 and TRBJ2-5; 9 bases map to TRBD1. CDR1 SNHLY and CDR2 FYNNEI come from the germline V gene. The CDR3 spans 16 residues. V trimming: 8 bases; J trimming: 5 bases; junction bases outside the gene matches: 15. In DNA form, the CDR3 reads TGTGCCAGCGACCGGGACAGGGTAATTACGGGGGAGACCCAGTACTTC. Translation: CASDRDRVITGETQYF.

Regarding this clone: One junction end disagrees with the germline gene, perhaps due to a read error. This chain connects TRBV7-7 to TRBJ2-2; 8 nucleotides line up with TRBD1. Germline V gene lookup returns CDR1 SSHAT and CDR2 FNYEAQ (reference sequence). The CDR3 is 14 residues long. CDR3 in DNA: TGTGCCAGCAGCCGGGACAGGAACGCCGGGGAGCTGTTTTTT. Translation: CASSRDRNAGELFF. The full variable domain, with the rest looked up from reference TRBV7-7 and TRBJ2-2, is GAGVSQSPRYKVTKRGQDVTLRCDPISSHATLYWYQQALGQGPEFLTYFNYEAQPDKSGLPSDRFSAERPEGSISTLTIQRTEQRDSAMYRCASSRDRNAGELFFGEGSRLTVL.

Here the CDR3 DNA reads TGTGCCAGCAGCTTGGGAATCGCCGAGGAGACCCAGTACTTC. It translates to CASSLGIAEETQYF. This chain connects TRBV5-5 to TRBJ2-5, with D uncertain. Trimming shortened V by 0 bases and J by 5 bases, and 11 bases separated the two germline ends. The CDR3 runs to 14 residues. Germline CDR1 is SGHKS and CDR2 is YYEKEE (reference sequence).